The sequence of this TCR beta chain was determined in a study of blood T cells in healthy people across ages. About the research overall: Per two T cells, template switching captured roughly one barcoded beta molecule. Study outcomes and limitations: Roughly linearly, TCR beta diversity per million T cells fell as age increased.

This CDR3 spans 13 amino acids. Trimming removed 3 bases from V and 1 base from J, with 6 bases in between. Primed by a sample-barcoded 5' primer and a J-beta primer mix, a second PCR proceeded for about 7 to 11 cycles. Every molecule of cDNA carried a tag from a template-switch adaptor with 12 random nucleotides. TCRdb re-derived calls from the 5' RACE reads in MiXCR, one entry per CDR3 protein. The data contain some 710,000 distinct CDR3 sequences, 22% of them singletons. Each donor gave about 9.3 milliliters of peripheral blood. This clonotype occurred a few times. The target antigen is unknown. This TCR came from a man in his 70s in good health. The chain recombines TRBV12-3 or TRBV12-4 with TRBJ1-1; D call uncertain. Sequencing was performed on blood. In DNA form, the CDR3 reads TGTGCCAGCAGTTTTAATGAGAACACTGAAGCTTTCTTT. Protein sequence: CASSFNENTEAFF.